This T cell receptor (beta chain) was sequenced for a study of technical replicates of blood from four donors. The data were produced by immunoSEQ multiplex PCR, yet TCRdb's version contains in-frame clones alone and is incomplete. The repertoire has 80,000 or so clones, roughly four fifths of them found once; the top ten carry 3.5% to 4%. This clone was seen only once. The CDR3 is 13 residues long. Germline loops: CDR1 SQVTM, CDR2 ANQGSEA. The germline V and J ends were trimmed by 0 bases and 4 bases, with 9 bases remaining between them. The V call is TRBV29-1, the J call TRBJ1-2; D is unresolved. The sequencing sample was made of PBMCs. The clonotype originates from a human donor in good health. Some clones in this sample may be carry-over from other donors' samples. Written as DNA, the CDR3 is TGCAGCGTTGAAGATGGGCAGAGCTATGGCTACACCTTC. This translates into CSVEDGQSYGYTF.